This T cell receptor beta chain was recorded in a study of Tregs in tolerant kidney transplant recipients. This clone was seen a single time. Mixed chimerism was transient after nonmyeloablative marrow transplants from related graft donors. Profiled with immunoSEQ multiplex PCR; TCRdb holds only in-frame clones, not every one. The data show some 57,000 clones, roughly nine tenths seen once. The clonotype was recovered from a human patient who received a combined kidney and bone marrow transplant. Some T cells may be graft donor cells. This specimen consisted of CD8+ T cells from blood (PBMCs), obtained 24 months after the transplant.

The CDR3 region has the DNA TGTGCCAGCAGCCAAGATGCGAACATTCAGTACTTC. Its protein is CASSQDANIQYF. The J gene is TRBJ2-4, the V gene TRBV4-2; D not certain. The CDR3 is 12 residues long. The V end lost 0 bases, the J end lost 7 bases, and 4 bases lay between the germline ends. Germline V gives CDR1 LGHNA, CDR2 YNFKEQ.